This T cell receptor (beta chain) comes out of a study of cytomegalovirus exposure and HLA in healthy donors. 60 Vbeta and 13 Jbeta primers were used in PCR. The repertoire was sequenced with immunoSEQ multiplex PCR; TCRdb's copy has only in-frame clones and lacks some. The table has around 110,000 clones, 65% to 80% seen once. Study-level points and caveats: Analyzed later, association rates of TCRs varied across HLA loci, with DRB1 most and HLA-C fewest. The listing of 150 to 200 TCR beta chains classed them as cytomegalovirus-associated.

Comments on this clone: What it binds is not known.

The CDR3 loop spans 15 amino acids. Germline V CDR1 and CDR2: SGHTA, FQGNSA. V lost 6 bases, J lost 2 bases, and 16 bases lay in between. The TCR was taken from a male donor in good health and CMV-seronegative. The gene calls are TRBV7-2 and TRBJ1-2, with unresolved D. The sequenced material came from PBMCs. This CDR3 is CASSFSRESNYGYTF. In DNA, the CDR3 is TGTGCCAGCAGTTTCTCTAGGGAGTCGAACTATGGCTACACCTTC.